The clone carrying this T cell receptor beta chain was seen only a few times. Antigen: not known. These data originate in a study of T cells in Graves' hyperthyroidism and ophthalmopathy. Regarding the study as a whole: For ophthalmopathy, model prediction preceded onset by a median roughly 6.2 months.

CDR1 MNHEY and CDR2 SVGEGT come from the germline V gene. V dropped 8 bases and J dropped 1 base, with 12 bases sitting between them. The CDR3 sequence is 14 residues long. Exclusions: uncontrolled infection, other autoimmune disease, pregnancy, lactation. Clinical symptoms, serum thyroxine and TRAb, thyroid ultrasound and orbital computed tomography together formed the diagnostic basis. There were TCR beta CDR3 regions amplified from RNA transcripts. A first-round RT-PCR of the TCR CDR3 used the HTBI primer set. TCRdb passed the multiplex PCR reads through MiXCR, listing each CDR3 protein once. The table shows about 640,000 distinct CDR3 sequences, with under 25% occurring only once.

This rearrangement joins TRBV6-2 or TRBV6-3 to TRBJ1-5, with D unresolved. This TCR was recovered from a man aged 30 to 45 with Graves' ophthalmopathy. The sequenced sample consisted of blood. The CDR3 loop is CASAIRLSNQPQHF. The DNA of the CDR3 is TGTGCCAGCGCTATAAGGTTGAGCAATCAGCCCCAGCATTTT.